The clone carrying this T cell receptor beta chain has only a few counts. No antigen is known for it. The sample belongs to a study of beta chain features in type 1 diabetes. General study findings and limits: Among patients with Type 1 diabetes, TCRB CDR3s were moderately but significantly shorter in every one of the four CD4+ subsets.

The investigators reverse transcribed all of the isolated RNA, so they sequenced expressed TCRB transcripts. Profiled with immunoSEQ multiplex PCR; TCRdb holds only in-frame clones, not every one. The sample includes about 700,000 clones, about an eighth of them seen just once. The TCR was taken from a man aged 18 to 30 with type 1 diabetes. The sample comprised naive CD4+ T cells from blood.

This CDR3 is CASRLTGDGETQYF. The CDR3 bases are TGTGCCAGTAGGCTAACAGGGGACGGAGAGACCCAGTACTTC. The V call is TRBV19, the J call TRBJ2-5, with 7 positions matching TRBD1. Germline loops: CDR1 LNHDA, CDR2 SQIVND (reference sequence). After removal of 6 bases from V and 4 bases from J, the junction contained 8 bases not matched to a gene. CDR3 length: 14 residues.